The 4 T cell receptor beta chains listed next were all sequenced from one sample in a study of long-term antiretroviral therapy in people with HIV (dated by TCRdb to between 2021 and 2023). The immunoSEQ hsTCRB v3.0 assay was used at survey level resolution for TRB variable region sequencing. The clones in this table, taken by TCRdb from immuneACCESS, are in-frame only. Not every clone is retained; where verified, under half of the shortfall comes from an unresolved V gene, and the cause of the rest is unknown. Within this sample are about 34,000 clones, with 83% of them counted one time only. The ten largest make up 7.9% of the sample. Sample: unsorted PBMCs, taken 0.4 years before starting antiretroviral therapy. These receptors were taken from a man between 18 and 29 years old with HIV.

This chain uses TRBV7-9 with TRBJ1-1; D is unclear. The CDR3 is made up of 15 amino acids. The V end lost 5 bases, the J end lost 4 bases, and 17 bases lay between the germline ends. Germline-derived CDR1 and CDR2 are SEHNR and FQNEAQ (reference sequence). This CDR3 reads CASSRVEERGTEAFF. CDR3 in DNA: TGTGCCAGCAGCAGGGTAGAGGAACGAGGCACTGAAGCTTTCTTT. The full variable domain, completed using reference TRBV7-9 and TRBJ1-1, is DTGVSQNPRHKITKRGQNVTFRCDPISEHNRLYWYRQTLGQGPEFLTYFQNEAQLEKSRLLSDRFSAERPKGSFSTLEIQRTEQGDSAMYLCASSRVEERGTEAFFGQGTRLTVV.

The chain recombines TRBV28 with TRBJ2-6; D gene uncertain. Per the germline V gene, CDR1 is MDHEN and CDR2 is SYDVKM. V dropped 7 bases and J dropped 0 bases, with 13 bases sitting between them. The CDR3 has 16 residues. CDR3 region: CASTDGRSSGANVLTF. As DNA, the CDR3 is TGTGCCAGCACCGATGGACGGTCCTCTGGGGCCAACGTCCTGACTTTC.

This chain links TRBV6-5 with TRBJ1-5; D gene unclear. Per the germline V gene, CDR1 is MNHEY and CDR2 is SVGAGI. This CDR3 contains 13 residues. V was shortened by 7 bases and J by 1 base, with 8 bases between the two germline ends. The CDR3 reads CASMGGSNQPQHF. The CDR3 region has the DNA TGTGCCAGCATGGGAGGAAGCAATCAGCCCCAGCATTTT.

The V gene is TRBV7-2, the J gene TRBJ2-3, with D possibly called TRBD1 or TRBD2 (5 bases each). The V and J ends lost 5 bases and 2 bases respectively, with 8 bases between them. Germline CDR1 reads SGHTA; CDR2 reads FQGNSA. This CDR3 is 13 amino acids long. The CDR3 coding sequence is TGTGCCAGCAGCCGGGACCCCACAGATACGCAGTATTTT. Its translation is CASSRDPTDTQYF.